The source of this TCR beta chain is a study of blood T cells in healthy people across ages. Study-level findings and limits: Unknown CMV status may confound age-related changes in expanded clones. Per million T cells, TCR beta diversity dropped about linearly as age rose.

The V end lost 0 bases, the J end lost 0 bases, and 14 bases lay between the germline ends. CDR3 size: 17 residues. The germline V gene encodes CDR1 SNHLY and CDR2 FYNNEI. Through a sample-barcoded 5' primer and a J-beta primer mix, a second PCR was run for about 6 to 11 cycles. TCRdb re-called the 5' RACE reads with MiXCR, one entry per CDR3 protein. The sample carries approximately 350,000 distinct CDR3 sequences, about 49% recorded once. As to this clonotype: Antigen: not known.

Source material: blood. The sequence derives from a man between 60 and 70 years old in good health. The V and J genes are TRBV2 and TRBJ1-1; the D gene is possibly TRBD1 (6 bases). DNA of the CDR3: TGTGCCAGCAGTGAAGCGTCGGGGGCCAGCATGAACACTGAAGCTTTCTTT. Encoded protein: CASSEASGASMNTEAFF.